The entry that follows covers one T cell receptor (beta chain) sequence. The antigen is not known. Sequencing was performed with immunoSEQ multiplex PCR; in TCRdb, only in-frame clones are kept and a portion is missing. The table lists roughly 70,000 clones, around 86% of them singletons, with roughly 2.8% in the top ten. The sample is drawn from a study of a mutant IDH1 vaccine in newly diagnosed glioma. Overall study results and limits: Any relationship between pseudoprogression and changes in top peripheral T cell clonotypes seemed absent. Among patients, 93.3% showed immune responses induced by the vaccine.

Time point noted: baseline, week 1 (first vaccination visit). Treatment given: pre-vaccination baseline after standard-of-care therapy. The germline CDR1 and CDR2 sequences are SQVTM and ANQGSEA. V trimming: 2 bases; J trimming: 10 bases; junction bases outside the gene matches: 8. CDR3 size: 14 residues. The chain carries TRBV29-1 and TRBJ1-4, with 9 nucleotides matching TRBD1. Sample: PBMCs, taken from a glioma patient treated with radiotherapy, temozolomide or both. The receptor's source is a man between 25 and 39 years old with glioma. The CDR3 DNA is TGCAGCGTTGAAATGGGACAGGGTATGGGAAAACTGTTTTTT. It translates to CSVEMGQGMGKLFF.